Included here is one T cell receptor (beta chain) sequence, with context. The data are from a study of CD8+ T cells in alopecia areata. V was pared by 8 bases and J by 4 bases, with 10 bases between. This CDR3 region has 12 residues. Per the germline V gene, CDR1 is LNHNV and CDR2 is YYDKDF (reference sequence). After isolation, RNA underwent reverse transcription to generate cDNA as the sequencing template. Sequencing used immunoSEQ multiplex PCR; TCRdb keeps in-frame clones, though not all of them. The repertoire has about 100,000 clones, roughly 56% of them found once; the top ten carry 16%. Treatment defined: oral pan-JAK inhibitor, 5-10 mg twice daily.

The clonotype originates from a human donor with alopecia areata. This specimen was CD8+ T cells sorted from blood, taken at approximately week 60, from a patient treated with tofacitinib. The chain joins TRBV15 to TRBJ2-3; D unclear. CDR3 residues: CATAYPADTQYF. The CDR3 bases are TGTGCCACCGCCTATCCGGCAGATACGCAGTATTTT.